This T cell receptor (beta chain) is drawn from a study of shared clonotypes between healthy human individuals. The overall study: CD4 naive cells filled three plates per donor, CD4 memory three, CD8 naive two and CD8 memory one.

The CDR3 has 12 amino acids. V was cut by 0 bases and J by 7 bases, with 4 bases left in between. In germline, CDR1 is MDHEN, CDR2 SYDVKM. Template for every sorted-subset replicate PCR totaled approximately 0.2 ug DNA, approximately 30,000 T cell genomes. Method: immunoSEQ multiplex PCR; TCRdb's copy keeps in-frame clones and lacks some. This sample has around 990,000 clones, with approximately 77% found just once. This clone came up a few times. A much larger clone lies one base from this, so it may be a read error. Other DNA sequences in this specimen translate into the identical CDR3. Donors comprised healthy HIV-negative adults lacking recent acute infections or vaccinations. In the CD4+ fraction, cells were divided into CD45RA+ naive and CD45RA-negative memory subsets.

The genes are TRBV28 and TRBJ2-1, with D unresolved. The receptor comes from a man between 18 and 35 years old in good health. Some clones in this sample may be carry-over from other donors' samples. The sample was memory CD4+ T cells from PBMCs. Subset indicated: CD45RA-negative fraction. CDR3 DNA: TGTGCCAGCAGTTTATGGGGGAATGAGCAGTTCTTC. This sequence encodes CASSLWGNEQFF.